The rows below give T cell receptor beta chains drawn from one sample of a study of blood T cell repertoires in COVID-19. This table comes from immunoSEQ multiplex PCR, and its TCRdb copy is limited to in-frame clones, with some not included. The data show 300,000 to 450,000 clones, with about 90% seen just once and under 1.3% held by the top ten. Input material: PBMCs or T cells enriched from blood (not recorded which). These receptors were collected from a woman in her 30s who had recovered from COVID-19. CDR3s include the opening cysteine and the closing phenylalanine or tryptophan. The order of the fields is J gene, clone size, V gene, D gene, CDR3 protein, CDR3 DNA. A D gene is named only where the DNA matches it firmly. Rows give clone size only sometimes, using once, few, many, or a class for an expanded clone.

>TRBJ1-4|.|TRBV7-6|.
CASSLATGINEKLFF
TGTGCCAGCAGCTTAGCGACAGGAATTAATGAAAAACTGTTTTTT
>TRBJ1-5|.|TRBV7-6|.
CASSLEAGYSNQPQHF
TGTGCCAGCAGCTTAGAGGCCGGGTATAGCAATCAGCCCCAGCATTTT
>TRBJ1-4|many|TRBV3-1/TRBV3-2|TRBD1
CASSQVVGQGRKLFF
TGTGCCAGCAGCCAAGTAGTCGGACAGGGGCGAAAACTGTTTTTT
>TRBJ1-2|.|TRBV2|.
CAQMAPTGRGYTF
TGTGCCCAGATGGCACCGACAGGCCGTGGCTACACCTTC
>TRBJ2-7|.|TRBV6-5|TRBD2
CASTQGGWEGEQYF
TGTGCCAGCACCCAGGGTGGCTGGGAGGGCGAGCAGTACTTC
>TRBJ1-4|.|TRBV18|.
CASSPAGHIYEKLFF
TGTGCCAGCTCACCCGCGGGGCATATATACGAAAAACTGTTTTTT
>TRBJ1-6|.|TRBV27|TRBD1
CASSLAQGRPLHF
TGTGCCAGCAGTTTAGCACAGGGGAGACCCCTCCACTTT
>TRBJ1-4|.|TRBV3-1/TRBV3-2|.
CASSQDGGVRDEKLFF
TGTGCCAGCAGCCAAGATGGAGGGGTACGGGATGAAAAACTGTTTTTT
>TRBJ2-7|.|TRBV6-5|TRBD2
CASSYQGLAFEQYF
TGTGCCAGCAGTTACCAAGGACTAGCGTTCGAGCAGTACTTC
>TRBJ1-2|.|TRBV25-1|.
CASSYPGHTNYGYTF
TGTGCCAGCAGTTACCCGGGACACACTAACTATGGCTACACCTTC
>TRBJ2-3|.|TRBV5-1|.
CASSLEAGATDTQYF
TGCGCCAGCAGCTTGGAGGCGGGGGCCACAGATACGCAGTATTTT
>TRBJ1-2|.|TRBV28|TRBD1
CASFYRTGDRGYTF
TGTGCCAGCTTTTATAGGACAGGGGATCGTGGCTACACCTTC
>TRBJ1-5|.|TRBV6-2/TRBV6-3|.
CASSYNRRDQPQHF
TGTGCCAGCAGTTACAATCGCCGGGATCAGCCCCAGCATTTT
>TRBJ1-5|.|TRBV27|TRBD1
CASSLTGSDQPQHF
TGTGCCAGCAGTTTGACAGGGTCGGATCAGCCCCAGCATTTT
>TRBJ2-7|.|TRBV27|TRBD2
CASSLFVPSGGYEQYF
TGTGCCAGCAGTTTATTTGTGCCTAGCGGGGGCTACGAGCAGTACTTC
>TRBJ2-5|.|TRBV7-6|TRBD1
CASSLALRDSQETQYF
TGTGCCAGCAGCTTAGCGCTGAGGGACAGCCAAGAGACCCAGTACTTC
>TRBJ1-2|.|TRBV6-2/TRBV6-3|.
CASSPGQNYGYTF
TGTGCCAGCAGCCCGGGGCAGAACTATGGCTACACCTTC
>TRBJ2-7|once|TRBV7-2|.
CASSLAEYEQYF
TGTGCCAGCAGCTTAGCTGAGTACGAGCAGTACTTC
>TRBJ1-3|.|TRBV3-1/TRBV3-2|.
CASSQTGSGNTIYF
TGTGCCAGCAGCCAAACAGGGTCTGGAAACACCATATATTTT
>TRBJ2-1|.|TRBV28|TRBD2
CASSEPGEGWHEQFF
TGTGCCAGCAGTGAACCGGGGGAGGGATGGCATGAGCAGTTCTTC
>TRBJ2-7|.|TRBV12-3/TRBV12-4|.
CASSSNSYEQYF
TGTGCCAGCAGTTCCAACTCCTACGAGCAGTACTTC
>TRBJ1-2|.|TRBV24-1|TRBD1
CATSDSARTGDSSGYTF
TGTGCCACCAGTGATTCGGCGAGGACAGGGGATTCTTCTGGCTACACCTTC